The TCR beta chain described here comes from a study of identical twins. Study-wide points: The presence of invariant MAIT and iNKT cells could partly confound analyses of zero-insertion sequences. Those out-of-frame alpha sequences shared by twins showed an excess of low generation probability.

On this clonotype: No antigen is known for it.

The germline V gene has CDR1 LNHNV and CDR2 YYDKDF (reference sequence). V was clipped by 0 bases and J by 5 bases; unmatched bases: 5. This CDR3 region has 15 residues. TCRdb re-called the 5' RACE reads through MiXCR, storing one row per CDR3 protein. The sample shows 1.5 million to 2 million distinct CDR3 sequences, about 30% of them seen only once. This clonotype was obtained from a newborn girl in good health. The material sequenced was cord blood. The chain recombines TRBV15 with TRBJ1-2, with 8 bases aligning to TRBD1. The CDR3 here is CATSRDTGGGYGYTF. CDR3 sequence (DNA): TGTGCCACCAGCAGAGATACAGGGGGTGGTTATGGCTACACCTTC. Using reference TRBV15 and TRBJ1-2 for the parts outside the CDR3, the full variable domain is DAMVIQNPRYQVTQFGKPVTLSCSQTLNHNVMYWYQQKSSQAPKLLFHYYDKDFNNEADTPDNFQSRRPNTSFCFLDIRSPGLGDTAMYLCATSRDTGGGYGYTFGSGTRLTVV.